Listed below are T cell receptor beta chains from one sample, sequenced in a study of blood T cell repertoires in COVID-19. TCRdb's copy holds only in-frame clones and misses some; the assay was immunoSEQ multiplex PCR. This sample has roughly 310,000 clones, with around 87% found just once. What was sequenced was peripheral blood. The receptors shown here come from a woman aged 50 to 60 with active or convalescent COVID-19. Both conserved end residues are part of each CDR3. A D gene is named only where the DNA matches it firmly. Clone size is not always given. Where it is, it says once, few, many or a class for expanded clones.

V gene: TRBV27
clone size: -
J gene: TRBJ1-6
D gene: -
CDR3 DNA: TGTGCCAGCAGCCTTAGCTCCTATAATTCACCCCTCCACTTT
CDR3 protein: CASSLSSYNSPLHF

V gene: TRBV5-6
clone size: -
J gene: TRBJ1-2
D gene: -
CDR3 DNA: TGTGCCAGCAGCTTTTCCGGGAACGGCTACACCTTC
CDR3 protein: CASSFSGNGYTF

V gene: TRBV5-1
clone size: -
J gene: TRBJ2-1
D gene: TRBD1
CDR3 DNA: TGCGCCAGCAGCTTGATTATAGGGACAGGCGCAACCTACAATGAGCAGTTCTTC
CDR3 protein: CASSLIIGTGATYNEQFF

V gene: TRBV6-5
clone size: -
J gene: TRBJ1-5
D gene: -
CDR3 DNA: TGTGCCAGCCAGCACCGAGGGCAGCCCCTGCATTTT
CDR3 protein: CASQHRGQPLHF

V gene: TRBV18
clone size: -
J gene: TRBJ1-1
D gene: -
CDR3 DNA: TGTGCCAGCTCACCACTGCAGGGGAACACTGAAGCTTTCTTT
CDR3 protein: CASSPLQGNTEAFF

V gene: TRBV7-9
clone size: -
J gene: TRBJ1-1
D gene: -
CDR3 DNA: TGTGCCAGCAGCTACGGGGACACTGAAGCTTTCTTT
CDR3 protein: CASSYGDTEAFF

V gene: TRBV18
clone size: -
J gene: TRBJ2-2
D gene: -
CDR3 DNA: TGTGCCAGCTCACCAGAACAGCTGAACACCGGGGAGCTGTTTTTT
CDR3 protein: CASSPEQLNTGELFF

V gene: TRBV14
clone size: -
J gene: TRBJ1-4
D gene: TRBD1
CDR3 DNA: TGTGCCAGCAGCCAATTGGGGACAGGGAATGAAAAACTGTTTTTT
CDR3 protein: CASSQLGTGNEKLFF

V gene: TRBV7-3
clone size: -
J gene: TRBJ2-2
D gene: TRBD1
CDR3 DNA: TGTGCCAGCAGCTTAAGGGGACAGAAGAACACCGGGGAGCTGTTTTTT
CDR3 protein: CASSLRGQKNTGELFF

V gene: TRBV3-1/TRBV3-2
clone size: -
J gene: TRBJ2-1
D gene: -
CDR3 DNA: TGTGCCAGCAGCCAGGGGGGACCCTCCTACAATGAGCAGTTCTTC
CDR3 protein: CASSQGGPSYNEQFF

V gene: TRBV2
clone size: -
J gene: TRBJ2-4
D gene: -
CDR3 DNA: TGTGCCGTACGCAGGGCGGCCAAAAACATTCAGTACTTC
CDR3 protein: CAVRRAAKNIQYF

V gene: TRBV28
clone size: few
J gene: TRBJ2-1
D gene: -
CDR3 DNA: TGTGCCAGCAGTTTCCCACAGGGTTACAATGAGCAGTTCTTC
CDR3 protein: CASSFPQGYNEQFF

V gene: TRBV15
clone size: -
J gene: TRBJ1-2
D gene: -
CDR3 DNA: TGTGCCACCAGCAGGGGGGGAGGCTACACCTTC
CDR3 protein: CATSRGGGYTF

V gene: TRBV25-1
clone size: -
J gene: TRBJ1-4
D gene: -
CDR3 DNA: TGTGCCAGTCAGCAGGGGAATGAAAAACTGTTTTTT
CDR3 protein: CASQQGNEKLFF

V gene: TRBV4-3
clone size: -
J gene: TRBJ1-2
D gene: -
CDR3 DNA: TGCGCCAGCAGCCAAGACAGGGGCTCCTATGGCTACACCTTC
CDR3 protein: CASSQDRGSYGYTF

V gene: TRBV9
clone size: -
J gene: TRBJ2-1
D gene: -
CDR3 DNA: TGTGCCAGCAGCGTAGGACAGGAAGCCGGTGAGCAGTTCTTC
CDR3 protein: CASSVGQEAGEQFF

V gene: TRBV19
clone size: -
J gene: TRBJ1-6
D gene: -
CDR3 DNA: TGTGCCAGTAGTCCGCCTGGACAACTACATAATTCACCCCTCCACTTT
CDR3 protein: CASSPPGQLHNSPLHF

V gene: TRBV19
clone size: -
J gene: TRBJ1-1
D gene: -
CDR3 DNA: TGTGCCAGTAGTATCGCGCAGGGAATAAGCCCTGAAGCTTTCTTT
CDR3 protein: CASSIAQGISPEAFF

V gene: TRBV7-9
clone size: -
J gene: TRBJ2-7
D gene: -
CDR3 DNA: TGTGCCAGCAGCTCTAGGGGGAACTACGAGCAGTACTTC
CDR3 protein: CASSSRGNYEQYF

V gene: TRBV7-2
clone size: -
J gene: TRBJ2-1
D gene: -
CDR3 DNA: TGTGCCAGCAGCTTTGACATCTCCTACAATGAGCAGTTCTTC
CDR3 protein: CASSFDISYNEQFF

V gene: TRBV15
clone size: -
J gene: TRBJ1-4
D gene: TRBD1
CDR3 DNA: TGTGCCACCAGCGACCAAGGACAGGGTGGAGAAAAACTGTTTTTT
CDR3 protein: CATSDQGQGGEKLFF

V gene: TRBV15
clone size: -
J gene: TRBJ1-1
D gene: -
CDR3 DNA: TGTGCCACCAGCACCACAGGGAGCACTGAAGCTTTCTTT
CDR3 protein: CATSTTGSTEAFF

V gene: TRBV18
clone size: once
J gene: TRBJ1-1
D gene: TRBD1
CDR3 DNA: TGTGCCAGCTCAGAAATGACAGGGTTGGACACTGAAGCTTTCTTT
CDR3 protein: CASSEMTGLDTEAFF

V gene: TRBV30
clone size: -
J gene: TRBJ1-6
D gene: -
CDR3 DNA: TGTGCCTGGAGTGAACCAGGGAATTCACCCCTCCACTTT
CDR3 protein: CAWSEPGNSPLHF

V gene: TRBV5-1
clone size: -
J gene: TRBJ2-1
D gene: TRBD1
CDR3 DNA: TGCGCCAGCAGTCCTGACAGGGTGGGAAAGGATGAGCAGTTCTTC
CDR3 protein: CASSPDRVGKDEQFF

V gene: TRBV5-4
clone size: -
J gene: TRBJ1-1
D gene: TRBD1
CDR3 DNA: TGTGCCAGCAGCTTCAGGACAGGGATTATTATCACTGAAGCTTTCTTT
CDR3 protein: CASSFRTGIIITEAFF

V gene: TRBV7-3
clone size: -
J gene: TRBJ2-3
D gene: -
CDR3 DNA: TGTGCCAGCAGCTTAGGCGGGGCAAGCACAGATACGCAGTATTTT
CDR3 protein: CASSLGGASTDTQYF

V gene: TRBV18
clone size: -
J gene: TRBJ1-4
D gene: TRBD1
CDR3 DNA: TGTGCCAGCTCAAAATTTGGACAGGGTGGTGAAAAACTGTTTTTT
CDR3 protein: CASSKFGQGGEKLFF

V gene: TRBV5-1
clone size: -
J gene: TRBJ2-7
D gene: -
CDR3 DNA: TGCGCCAGCAGCCGGGTGGGGGCCTCACTCGAGCAGTACTTC
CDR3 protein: CASSRVGASLEQYF

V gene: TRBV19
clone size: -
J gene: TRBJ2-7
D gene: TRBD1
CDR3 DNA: TGTGCCAGTAGTTACGGGACAGGGGGCTACGAGCAGTACTTC
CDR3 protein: CASSYGTGGYEQYF

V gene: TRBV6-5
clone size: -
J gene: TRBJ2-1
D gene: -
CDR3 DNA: TGTGCCAGCACCACAGGGTACGAGCAGTTCTTC
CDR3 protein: CASTTGYEQFF

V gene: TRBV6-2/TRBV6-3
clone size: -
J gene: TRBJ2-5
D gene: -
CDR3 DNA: TGTGCCAGCAGTTACTCGGGGCAGGGGATCCAAGAGACCCAGTACTTC
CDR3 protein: CASSYSGQGIQETQYF

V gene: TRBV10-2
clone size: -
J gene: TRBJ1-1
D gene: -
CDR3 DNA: TGCGCCAGCGGACCGACAGCGAACACTGAAGCTTTCTTT
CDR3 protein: CASGPTANTEAFF

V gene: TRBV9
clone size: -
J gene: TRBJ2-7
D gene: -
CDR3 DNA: TGTGCCAGCAGCGTAGGCGGGGCGCGGGAGCAGTACTTC
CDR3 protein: CASSVGGAREQYF

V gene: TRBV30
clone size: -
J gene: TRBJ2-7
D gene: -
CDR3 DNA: TGTGCCTGGAGTGTAGGAGGGGACTACGAGCAGTACTTC
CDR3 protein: CAWSVGGDYEQYF

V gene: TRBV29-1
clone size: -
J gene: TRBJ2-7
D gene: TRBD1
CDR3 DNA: TGCAGCGTTGAATCCGGGACAGGGATAGGCGAGCAGTACTTC
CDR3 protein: CSVESGTGIGEQYF

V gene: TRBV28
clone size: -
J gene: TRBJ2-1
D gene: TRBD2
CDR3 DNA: TGTGCCAGCAGTTTACGGTCAGTTCCGGGACTAGCGGGAGGGCCGCAGGGCAATGAGCAGTTCTTC
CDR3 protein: CASSLRSVPGLAGGPQGNEQFF

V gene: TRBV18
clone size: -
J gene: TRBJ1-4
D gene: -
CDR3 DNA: TGTGCCAGCTCACCTAGTCGTGAAAAACTGTTTTTT
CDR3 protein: CASSPSREKLFF

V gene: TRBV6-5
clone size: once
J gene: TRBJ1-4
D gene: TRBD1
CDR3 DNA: TGTGCCAGCAGTTACAGGTCGACAGGGGGCGAGAAAAAACTGTTTTTT
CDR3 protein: CASSYRSTGGEKKLFF

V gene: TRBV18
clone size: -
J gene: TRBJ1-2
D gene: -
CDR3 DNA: TGTGCCAGCTCACCCGACAGCCGTGAGAAGTCGGGCTACACCTTC
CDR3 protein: CASSPDSREKSGYTF

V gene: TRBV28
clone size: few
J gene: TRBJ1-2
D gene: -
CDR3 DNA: TGTGCCAGCAGTTTGGCAGGGAACTATGGCTACACCTTC
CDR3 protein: CASSLAGNYGYTF

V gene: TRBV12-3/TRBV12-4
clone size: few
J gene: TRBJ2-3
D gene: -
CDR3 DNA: TGTGCCACCCTCCCCCTTAGCACAGATACGCAGTATTTT
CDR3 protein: CATLPLSTDTQYF

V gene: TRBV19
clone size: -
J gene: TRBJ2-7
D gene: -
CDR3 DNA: TGTGCCAGTAGTCATTACGAGCAGTACTTC
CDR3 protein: CASSHYEQYF

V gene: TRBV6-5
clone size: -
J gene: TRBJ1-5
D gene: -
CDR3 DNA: TGTGCCAGCAGTTCTAACAGGGATCAGCCCCAGCATTTT
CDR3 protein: CASSSNRDQPQHF

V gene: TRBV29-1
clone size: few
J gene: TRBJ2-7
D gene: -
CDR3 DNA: TGCAGCGTTGAAGGGGAGGCGAGGTCATACGAGCAGTACTTC
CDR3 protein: CSVEGEARSYEQYF

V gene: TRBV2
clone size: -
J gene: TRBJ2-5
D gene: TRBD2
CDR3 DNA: TGTGCCAGCAAATCCGCCGGGACTAGCCAAGAGACCCAGTACTTC
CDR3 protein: CASKSAGTSQETQYF

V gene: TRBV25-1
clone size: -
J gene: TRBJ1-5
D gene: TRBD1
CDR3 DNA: TGTGCCAGCAGTGATCCGGGACAGGGGGAACAGCCCCAGCATTTT
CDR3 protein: CASSDPGQGEQPQHF

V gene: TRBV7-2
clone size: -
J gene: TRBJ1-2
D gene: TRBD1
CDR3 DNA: TGTGCCAGCAGCTTAATGGGGACAGTTCGAGGCTACACCTTC
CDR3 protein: CASSLMGTVRGYTF

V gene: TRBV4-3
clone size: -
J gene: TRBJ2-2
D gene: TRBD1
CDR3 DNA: TGCGCCAGCAGCCAACGACAGGGATACACCGGGGAGCTGTTTTTT
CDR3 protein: CASSQRQGYTGELFF

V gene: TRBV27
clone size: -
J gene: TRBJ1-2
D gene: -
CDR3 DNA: TGTGCCAGCAGTTCGAGACAGATCCCTAACTATGGCTACACCTTC
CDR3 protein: CASSSRQIPNYGYTF

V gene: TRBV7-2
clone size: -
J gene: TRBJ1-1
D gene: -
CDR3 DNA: TGTGCCAGCACCCTCCCCAGGGACACAATGAACACTGAAGCTTTCTTT
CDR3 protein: CASTLPRDTMNTEAFF

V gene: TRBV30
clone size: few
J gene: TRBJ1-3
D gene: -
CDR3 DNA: TGTGCCTATTCGCGATACTCTGGAAACACCATATATTTT
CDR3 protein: CAYSRYSGNTIYF

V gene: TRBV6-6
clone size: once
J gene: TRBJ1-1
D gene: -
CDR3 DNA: TGTGCCAGCTGCACTTCGGGGAACACTGAAGCTTTCTTT
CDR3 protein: CASCTSGNTEAFF

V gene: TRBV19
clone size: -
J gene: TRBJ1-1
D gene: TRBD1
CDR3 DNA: TGTGCCAGTAGTACCACAGGGGACACTGAAGCTTTCTTT
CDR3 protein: CASSTTGDTEAFF

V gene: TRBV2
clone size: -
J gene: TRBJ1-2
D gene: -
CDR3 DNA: TGTGCCAGCAGTGAATCGGGATCTAACTATGGCTACACCTTC
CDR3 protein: CASSESGSNYGYTF

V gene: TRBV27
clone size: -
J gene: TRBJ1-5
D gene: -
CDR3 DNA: TGTGCCAGCAGTTTATCAGGGGGGGGCAATCAGCCCCAGCATTTT
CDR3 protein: CASSLSGGGNQPQHF

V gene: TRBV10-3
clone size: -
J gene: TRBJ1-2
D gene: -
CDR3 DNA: TGTGCCATCAGTGAGACGGACAATACTAACTATGGCTACACCTTC
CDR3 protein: CAISETDNTNYGYTF

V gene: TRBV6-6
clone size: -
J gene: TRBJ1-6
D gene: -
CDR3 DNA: TGTGCCAGCAGTTACTCGAGTCAACAGGGAAATTCACCCCTCCACTTT
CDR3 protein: CASSYSSQQGNSPLHF

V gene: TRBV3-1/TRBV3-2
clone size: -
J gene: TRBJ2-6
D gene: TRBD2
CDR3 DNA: TGTGCCAGCAGCCAAGGACTAGCGGGAGTTTCTGGGGCCAACGTCCTGACTTTC
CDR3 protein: CASSQGLAGVSGANVLTF